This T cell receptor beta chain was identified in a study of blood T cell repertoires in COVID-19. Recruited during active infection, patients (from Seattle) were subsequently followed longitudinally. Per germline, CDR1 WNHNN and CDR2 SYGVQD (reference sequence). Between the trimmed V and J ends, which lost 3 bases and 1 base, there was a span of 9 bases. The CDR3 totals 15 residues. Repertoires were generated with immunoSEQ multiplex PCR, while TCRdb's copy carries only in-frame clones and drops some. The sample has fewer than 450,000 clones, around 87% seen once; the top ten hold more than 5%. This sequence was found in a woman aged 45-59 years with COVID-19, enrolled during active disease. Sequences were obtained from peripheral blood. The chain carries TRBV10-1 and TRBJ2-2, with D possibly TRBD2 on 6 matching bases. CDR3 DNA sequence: TGCGCCAGCAGTGATATGCGGGGGAACACCGGGGAGCTGTTTTTT. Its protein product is CASSDMRGNTGELFF.